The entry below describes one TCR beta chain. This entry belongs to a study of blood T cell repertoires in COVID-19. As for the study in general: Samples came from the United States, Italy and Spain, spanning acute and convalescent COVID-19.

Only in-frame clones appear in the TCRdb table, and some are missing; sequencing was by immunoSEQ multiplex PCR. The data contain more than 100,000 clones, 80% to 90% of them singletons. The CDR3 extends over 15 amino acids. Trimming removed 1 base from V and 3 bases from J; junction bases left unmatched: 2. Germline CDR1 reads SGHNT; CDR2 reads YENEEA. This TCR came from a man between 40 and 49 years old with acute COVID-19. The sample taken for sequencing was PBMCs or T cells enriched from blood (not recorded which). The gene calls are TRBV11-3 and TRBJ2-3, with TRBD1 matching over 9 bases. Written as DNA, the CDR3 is TGTGCCAGCAGCTTAGGGGACAGGGTTACAGATACGCAGTATTTT. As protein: CASSLGDRVTDTQYF.